These 10 T cell receptor beta chains were all obtained from the same sample, sequenced in a study of OX40 agonist ivuxolimab in advanced cancers. Assay used: immunoSEQ multiplex PCR; TCRdb lists only in-frame clones, some missing. The sample consists of around 80,000 clones, approximately 92% of them appearing once. Sequences were derived from CD4+ or CD8+ T cells sorted from blood, sampled in a trial of the OX40 agonist ivuxolimab. The source of these receptors is an adult with an advanced solid tumor such as melanoma, head and neck, liver or kidney cancer.

J is TRBJ1-1 and V is TRBV27, with D hard to call. The V end was cut by 0 bases, the J end by 6 bases, with 8 bases between. The CDR3 has 13 amino acids. From germline, CDR1 is MNHEY and CDR2 SMNVEV (reference sequence). CDR3 region: CASSLSWVAEAFF. The CDR3 DNA reads TGTGCCAGCAGTTTATCGTGGGTAGCTGAAGCTTTCTTT.

V gene TRBV11-3 combines with J gene TRBJ2-7, with D possibly being TRBD1 or TRBD2 (6 bases each). Trimming pared 3 bases from V and 3 bases from J, leaving 18 bases between. The CDR3 has 16 residues. Per germline, CDR1 SGHNT and CDR2 YENEEA. CDR3 DNA: TGTGCCAGCAGCTTTTACGTGGGGGGCCTTATCTACGAGCAGTACTTC. The encoded protein is CASSFYVGGLIYEQYF.

This chain connects TRBV9 to TRBJ1-1, with D possibly matching TRBD1 (6 bases). In germline, CDR1 is SGDLS, CDR2 YYNGEE. V was cut by 0 bases and J by 1 base, with 7 bases left in between. This CDR3 has 14 amino acids. CDR3 sequence: CASSVGGQNTEAFF. The DNA for the CDR3 is TGTGCCAGCAGCGTAGGGGGACAGAACACTGAAGCTTTCTTT.

The CDR3 DNA sequence: TGTGCCACCAGCAGAGATGGCCGGGGCCTGAGCTCCTATAATTCACCCCTCCACTTT. It codes for CATSRDGRGLSSYNSPLHF. This chain links TRBV15 with TRBJ1-6; the D gene is possibly TRBD1 (5 bases). V shed 0 bases and J shed 0 bases, with 15 bases lying between them. CDR1 is LNHNV and CDR2 is YYDKDF in the germline V gene (reference sequence). The length of the CDR3 is 19 residues. Filled out from reference TRBV15 and TRBJ1-6, the complete variable domain reads DAMVIQNPRYQVTQFGKPVTLSCSQTLNHNVMYWYQQKSSQAPKLLFHYYDKDFNNEADTPDNFQSRRPNTSFCFLDIRSPGLGDTAMYLCATSRDGRGLSSYNSPLHFGNGTRLTVT.

V is TRBV15 and J is TRBJ2-5; D is unclear. V lost 3 bases to trimming and J lost 1 base, with 3 bases between them. Germline V gene data show CDR1 as LNHNV and CDR2 as YYDKDF (reference sequence). The CDR3 covers 12 residues. CDR3 in DNA: TGTGCCACCAGCAGTGGCCAAGAGACCCAGTACTTC. Translated, it gives CATSSGQETQYF.

The rearrangement joins TRBV11-2 to TRBJ2-3, with D unclear. The CDR3 has 13 amino acids. Looked up from germline, CDR1 is SGHAT and CDR2 is FQNNGV. The V and J ends lost 1 base and 2 bases respectively, with 4 bases between them. The chain's CDR3 is CASSLGITDTQYF. In DNA form, the CDR3 reads TGTGCCAGCAGCTTAGGGATCACAGATACGCAGTATTTT.

The rearrangement uses TRBV7-8 and TRBJ1-2; unclear D gene. V was cut by 7 bases and J by 7 bases, with 22 bases left in between. The CDR3 sequence is 15 residues long. Germline V gives CDR1 SGHVS, CDR2 FQNEAQ. In nucleotides, the CDR3 is TGTGCCAGCACCCTATACACGACATCCTCTGGTGGCTACACCTTC. It encodes CASTLYTTSSGGYTF.

The chain couples TRBV7-8 to TRBJ2-7; perhaps TRBD1 as D (5 bases). The CDR3 has 14 residues. Between the trimmed V and J ends, which lost 1 base and 3 bases, there was a span of 10 bases. The germline V gene encodes CDR1 SGHVS and CDR2 FQNEAQ. The CDR3 loop reads CASSLVGRVYEQYF. DNA for the CDR3: TGTGCCAGCAGCTTAGTTGGCAGGGTCTACGAGCAGTACTTC.

The chain combines TRBV11-2 with TRBJ1-1; TRBD1 matches at 9 bases. CDR3 length: 12 amino acids. Germline V lookup: CDR1 SGHAT, CDR2 FQNNGV. Trimming took 4 bases from V and 8 from J; bases not matched to a gene: 2. CDR3 in amino acids: CASSSGTGEAFF. CDR3 nucleotides: TGTGCCAGCAGCTCAGGGACAGGGGAAGCTTTCTTT. The full variable domain, rest sourced from reference TRBV11-2 and TRBJ1-1, is EAGVAQSPRYKIIEKRQSVAFWCNPISGHATLYWYQQILGQGPKLLIQFQNNGVVDDSQLPKDRFSAERLKGVDSTLKIQPAKLEDSAVYLCASSSGTGEAFFGQGTRLTVV.

The V gene is TRBV7-9, the J gene TRBJ1-1; D call uncertain. The CDR3 is made up of 13 amino acids. Germline loops: CDR1 SEHNR, CDR2 FQNEAQ (reference sequence). V was cut by 8 bases and J by 6 bases, with 16 bases left in between. CDR3 region: CASLLGNIAEAFF. The DNA for the CDR3 is TGTGCCAGCCTACTGGGGAATATCGCTGAAGCTTTCTTT.